This entry concerns a single T cell receptor (beta chain). What it recognizes is unknown. V lost 5 bases, J lost 11 bases, and 14 bases stayed unmatched. This CDR3 comprises 15 residues. Germline-derived CDR1 and CDR2 are PRHDT and FYEKMQ (reference sequence). Primed by a sample-barcoded 5' primer and a J-beta primer mix, a second PCR proceeded for 7 to 11 cycles. Each TCR beta cDNA got a 12-nucleotide random molecular identifier. TCRdb recomputed calls from the 5' RACE reads with MiXCR, one row per CDR3 protein. The table shows just under 750,000 distinct CDR3 sequences, with roughly 20% occurring only once. This entry belongs to a study of blood T cells in healthy people across ages. Study outcomes and limitations: In long-lived donors, naive CD4+ cell counts and diversity exceeded those of aged donors. From one million sequenced T cells, diversity estimates were lower bounds.

Sequenced: blood. The chain employs TRBV13 and TRBJ2-4, with TRBD2 matching over 8 bases. The clonotype originates from a man between 65 and 85 years old in good health. The CDR3 loop is CASSLLSSGGLLQYF. In nucleotides, the CDR3 is TGTGCCAGCAGCCTCCTGTCCAGCGGGGGACTTCTTCAGTACTTC.